The next 32 T cell receptor beta chains were all read from a single sample in a study of shared clonotypes between healthy human individuals. This table comes from immunoSEQ multiplex PCR, and its TCRdb copy is limited to in-frame clones, with some not included. The data show around 1.1 million clones, roughly 80% seen once. What was sequenced was memory CD4+ T cells from PBMCs. The subset is: CD45RA-negative fraction. The receptors derive from a man younger than 35 in good health. Some clones in this sample may be carry-over from other donors' samples.

CDR3: CASSQLLQGPTDTQYF. The CDR3 DNA is TGCGCCAGCAGCCAACTACTACAGGGACCCACAGATACGCAGTATTTT. V gene TRBV4-3 combines with J gene TRBJ2-3, with D possibly TRBD1 on 6 matching bases. Germline V gene data show CDR1 as LGHNA and CDR2 as YSLEER. V shed 2 bases and J shed 2 bases, with 14 bases lying between them. The CDR3 is 16 amino acids.

The chain combines TRBV27 with TRBJ2-5; the match to TRBD1 covers 10 bases. CDR1 MNHEY and CDR2 SMNVEV come from the germline V gene (reference sequence). The CDR3 spans 15 residues. Germline trimming cut 4 bases from V and 5 bases from J; bases unmatched to any gene: 7. The DNA for the CDR3 is TGTGCCAGCAGTTCCCTCGGACAGGGGGATGAGACCCAGTACTTC. Encoded protein: CASSSLGQGDETQYF.

The chain carries TRBV7-3 and TRBJ2-7; D remains unclear. Trimming left V 2 bases short and J 5 bases short, with 13 bases between. Germline V gene data show CDR1 as SGHTA and CDR2 as FQGTGA. CDR3 size: 14 residues. Here the CDR3 reads CASSLSGSIHEQYF. The CDR3 bases are TGTGCCAGCAGCTTATCGGGTAGTATCCACGAGCAGTACTTC.

This chain joins TRBV30 and TRBJ2-5; D tentatively reads TRBD1 or TRBD2 (5 bases each). Per the germline V gene, CDR1 is GTSNPN and CDR2 is SVGIG (reference sequence). V was shortened by 5 bases and J by 5 bases, with 9 bases between the two germline ends. The CDR3 sequence is 11 residues long. The CDR3 reads CAWGTGETQYF. The CDR3 coding sequence is TGTGCCTGGGGGACCGGGGAGACCCAGTACTTC.

This chain connects TRBV7-8 to TRBJ1-6; the match to TRBD1 covers 7 bases. Per the germline V gene, CDR1 is SGHVS and CDR2 is FQNEAQ. J gave up 9 bases and V 5 bases, and 16 bases lay outside the gene matches. This CDR3 has 17 amino acids. The CDR3 sequence: CASSARQGQGSFSPLHF. The DNA of the CDR3 is TGTGCCAGCAGCGCTAGACAGGGTCAAGGATCCTTTTCACCCCTCCACTTT. Filled out from reference TRBV7-8 and TRBJ1-6, the complete variable domain reads GAGVSQSPRYKVAKRGQDVALRCDPISGHVSLFWYQQALGQGPEFLTYFQNEAQLDKSGLPSDRFFAERPEGSVSTLKIQRTQQEDSAVYLCASSARQGQGSFSPLHFGNGTRLTVT.

The chain recombines TRBV2 with TRBJ2-3; D may be TRBD2 (5 bases). CDR1 SNHLY and CDR2 FYNNEI come from the germline V gene. The CDR3 consists of 14 residues. Trimming took off 5 bases at V and 2 bases at J, with 11 bases between the two ends. The CDR3 loop reads CASSRDRTTDTQYF. For the CDR3, the DNA is TGTGCCAGCAGTCGGGATCGTACCACAGATACGCAGTATTTT. Full variable domain (remainder filled in from reference TRBV2 and TRBJ2-3): EPEVTQTPSHQVTQMGQEVILRCVPISNHLYFYWYRQILGQKVEFLVSFYNNEISEKSEIFDDQFSVERPDGSNFTLKIRSTKLEDSAMYFCASSRDRTTDTQYFGPGTRLTVL.

In the case of this clone: With a much larger clone just one base away, this may be a read error. The V call is TRBV7-2, the J call TRBJ2-2; D is ambiguous. V lost 2 bases, J lost 0 bases, and 4 bases lay in between. Germline assignment: CDR1 SGHTA and CDR2 FQGNSA. The CDR3 loop spans 14 amino acids. Here the CDR3 DNA reads TGTGCCAGCAGCTTAAGCTCGAACACCGGGGAGCTGTTTTTT. Amino acids: CASSLSSNTGELFF. Full variable domain (remainder filled in from reference TRBV7-2 and TRBJ2-2): GAGVSQSPSNKVTEKGKDVELRCDPISGHTALYWYRQSLGQGLEFLIYFQGNSAPDKSGLPSDRFSAERTGGSVSTLTIQRTQQEDSAVYLCASSLSSNTGELFFGEGSRLTVL.

The chain uses TRBV20-1 and TRBJ2-5; D is uncertain. Per the germline V gene, CDR1 is DFQATT and CDR2 is SNEGSKA (reference sequence). The length of the CDR3 is 11 residues. The germline V and J ends were trimmed by 4 bases and 3 bases, with 6 bases remaining between them. The CDR3 coding sequence is TGCAGTGCTACCCGAGAAGAGACCCAGTACTTC. Its protein product is CSATREETQYF.

This clone was seen a single time. The CDR3 nucleotides read TGTGCCAGCAGCTTAGTCCCTCTGAACACTGAAGCTTTCTTT. Its translation is CASSLVPLNTEAFF. The rearrangement uses TRBV7-2 and TRBJ1-1; unclear D gene. The CDR3 has 14 residues. The germline gives CDR1 SGHTA, CDR2 FQGNSA. The V and J ends lost 1 base and 0 bases respectively, with 6 bases between them.

The genes are TRBV11-1 and TRBJ2-7, with D unclear. Deletions cut 5 bases from V and 3 bases from J, with 11 bases between. Looked up from germline, CDR1 is SGHAT and CDR2 is FQDESV (reference sequence). This CDR3 region has 13 residues. The CDR3 nucleotides read TGTGCCAGCAGCCTATCGACCTACTACGAGCAGTACTTC. It yields the protein CASSLSTYYEQYF.

V usage is TRBV19 and J usage is TRBJ2-5, with TRBD1 identical over 7 bases. The V and J ends lost 5 bases and 2 bases, in that order; junction bases with no gene match: 8. Germline V gives CDR1 LNHDA, CDR2 SQIVND (reference sequence). CDR3 length: 15 amino acids. The CDR3 protein is CASSPSGRGQETQYF. The CDR3 nucleotides read TGTGCCAGTAGTCCCTCGGGCAGGGGGCAAGAGACCCAGTACTTC.

The chain's CDR3 is CASSYSGRVRQPQHF. DNA for the CDR3: TGTGCCAGCAGTTACTCGGGCAGGGTCCGTCAGCCCCAGCATTTT. The V gene is TRBV6-5, the J gene TRBJ1-5, with D tentatively TRBD1 (5 bases). CDR1 is MNHEY, CDR2 SVGAGI, per germline. The CDR3 covers 15 residues. Deletions cut 0 bases from V and 6 bases from J, with 12 bases between.

This sequence joins TRBV5-5 and TRBJ1-1; weak D call: TRBD1 (5 bases). The CDR3 length is 14 residues. The germline V and J ends were trimmed by 3 bases and 11 bases, with 20 bases remaining between them. Germline V gene data show CDR1 as SGHKS and CDR2 as YYEKEE (reference sequence). In DNA, the CDR3 is TGTGCCAGCAGCTCCTCCGGGACTCCCGGCGGGGCTTTCTTT. This gives the protein CASSSSGTPGGAFF.

J is TRBJ1-3 and V is TRBV28; no reliable D call. Germline loops: CDR1 MDHEN, CDR2 SYDVKM. This CDR3 spans 15 amino acids. The germline V and J ends were trimmed by 5 bases and 4 bases, with 15 bases remaining between them. The CDR3: CASSPATTGGNTIYF. CDR3 nucleotides: TGTGCCAGCAGTCCAGCGACAACGGGGGGAAACACCATATATTTT.

The chain links TRBV29-1 to TRBJ1-5; D unclear. The CDR3 has 13 residues. Germline V gene lookup returns CDR1 SQVTM and CDR2 ANQGSEA. Trimming removed 3 bases from V and 6 bases from J, with 12 bases in between. CDR3 in amino acids: CSVDWGMGQPQHF. The CDR3 DNA reads as TGCAGCGTTGACTGGGGTATGGGTCAGCCCCAGCATTTT.

As regards this clone: A much larger clone is a single base away; this may be a read error. The identical CDR3 is also encoded by other nucleotide sequences in the sample. The V gene is TRBV11-2, the J gene TRBJ2-2; D is unclear. Germline CDR1 SGHAT, CDR2 FQNNGV. The germline V and J ends were trimmed by 4 bases and 6 bases, with 9 bases remaining between them. The CDR3 totals 13 residues. The CDR3 DNA reads as TGTGCCAGCAGCTCTTACTCCGCCGGGGAGCTGTTTTTT. Translation: CASSSYSAGELFF.

Concerning this clone itself: This likely comes from a read error, as the CDR3 has no conserved phenylalanine or tryptophan at its end. The chain's CDR3 is CASKRTSGRPHEQYL. CDR3 bases: TGTGCCAGCAAGCGGACTAGCGGGAGGCCCCACGAGCAGTACCTC. This rearrangement joins TRBV6-1 to TRBJ2-7, with 14 bases that match TRBD2. CDR1 MNHNS and CDR2 SASEGT come from the germline V gene. The CDR3 spans 15 residues. V dropped 7 bases and J dropped 5; count of bases not matched to a gene: 7.

This clone has more than one count but fewer than ten. The chain is built from TRBV6-6 and TRBJ2-5; D remains unclear. The CDR3 length is 16 residues. V was pared by 2 bases and J by 5 bases, with 18 bases between. The germline gives CDR1 MNHNY, CDR2 SVGAGI (reference sequence). In DNA form, the CDR3 reads TGTGCCAGCAGTTACGCGCTTCGCGACCCGCCGGAGACCCAGTACTTC. Protein: CASSYALRDPPETQYF.

This clone came up a few times. The CDR3 protein is CASSQDDRLWGAPTNYGYTF. Here the CDR3 DNA reads TGCGCCAGCAGCCAAGACGACAGGTTGTGGGGGGCCCCCACGAACTATGGCTACACCTTC. V is TRBV4-3 and J is TRBJ1-2; D possibly corresponds to TRBD1 (6 bases). The CDR3 is made up of 20 amino acids. Germline V gene data show CDR1 as LGHNA and CDR2 as YSLEER. Trimming stripped 0 bases from V and 2 bases from J, with 25 bases between.

The chain is built from TRBV7-9 and TRBJ1-2, with 9 bases lining up with TRBD1. The CDR3 consists of 15 residues. J gave up 4 bases and V 1 base, and 4 bases lay outside the gene matches. Looked up from germline, CDR1 is SEHNR and CDR2 is FQNEAQ (reference sequence). CDR3 DNA: TGTGCCAGCAGCTTAGGGACAGGGGAGGTCTATGGCTACACCTTC. It is translated as CASSLGTGEVYGYTF.

Of note for this clone: A much larger clone sits a single nucleotide away, making a read error possible. This sample includes further DNA sequences coding for the same CDR3. The chain couples TRBV6-5 to TRBJ2-5; D call uncertain. This CDR3 has 11 residues. Looked up from germline, CDR1 is MNHEY and CDR2 is SVGAGI. The germline V and J ends were trimmed by 6 bases and 4 bases, with 6 bases remaining between them. This chain's CDR3 is CASRRRETQYF. The DNA for the CDR3 is TGTGCCAGCAGGAGGCGAGAGACCCAGTACTTC.

V and J are TRBV2 and TRBJ1-3; the D is unclear. This CDR3 comprises 13 residues. Trimming took off 6 bases at V and 1 base at J, with 7 bases between the two ends. CDR1 and CDR2 (germline): SNHLY, FYNNEI. CDR3 region: CASRVDSGNTIYF. The CDR3 nucleotides read TGTGCCAGCAGGGTAGATTCTGGAAACACCATATATTTT.

V usage is TRBV9 and J usage is TRBJ1-2; D not certain. Per the germline V gene, CDR1 is SGDLS and CDR2 is YYNGEE. This CDR3 comprises 15 residues. Between the trimmed V and J ends, which lost 0 bases and 0 bases, there was a span of 9 bases. The chain's CDR3 is CASSVARSPNYGYTF. The CDR3 DNA is TGTGCCAGCAGCGTAGCCCGGAGCCCTAACTATGGCTACACCTTC. Together with reference TRBV9 and TRBJ1-2, the CDR3 gives the full variable domain: DSGVTQTPKHLITATGQRVTLRCSPRSGDLSVYWYQQSLDQGLQFLIQYYNGEERAKGNILERFSAQQFPDLHSELNLSSLELGDSALYFCASSVARSPNYGYTFGSGTRLTVV.

The chain recombines TRBV5-6 with TRBJ2-3; 12 nucleotides align to TRBD1. J gave up 5 bases and V 4 bases, and 8 bases lay outside the gene matches. Looked up from germline, CDR1 is SGHDT and CDR2 is YYEEEE. There are 16 residues in the CDR3. The CDR3 loop reads CASSPSGQGAGDTQYF. CDR3 nucleotides: TGTGCCAGCAGCCCCTCGGGACAGGGGGCTGGAGATACGCAGTATTTT. Supplemented by reference TRBV5-6 and TRBJ2-3, the full variable domain reads DAGVTQSPTHLIKTRGQQVTLRCSPKSGHDTVSWYQQALGQGPQFIFQYYEEEERQRGNFPDRFSGHQFPNYSSELNVNALLLGDSALYLCASSPSGQGAGDTQYFGPGTRLTVL.

The rearrangement links TRBV5-1 to TRBJ1-2; 7 bases align to TRBD1. Germline values: CDR1 SGHRS, CDR2 YFSETQ. Unmatched junction bases numbered 2, after V lost 4 bases and J lost 5 bases. The CDR3 is 12 amino acids. The CDR3: CASSTQGYGYTF. CDR3 nucleotide sequence: TGCGCCAGCAGCACACAGGGGTATGGCTACACCTTC. The variable domain in full, completed from reference TRBV5-1 and TRBJ1-2, reads KAGVTQTPRYLIKTRGQQVTLSCSPISGHRSVSWYQQTPGQGLQFLFEYFSETQRNKGNFPGRFSGRQFSNSRSEMNVSTLELGDSALYLCASSTQGYGYTFGSGTRLTVV.

A few counts support this clone. V and J are TRBV7-9 and TRBJ2-5; D is unresolved. Germline V lookup: CDR1 SEHNR, CDR2 FQNEAQ (reference sequence). Trimming pared 4 bases from V and 5 bases from J, leaving 11 bases between. The CDR3 runs 13 residues. The CDR3 region is CASSYRLTETQYF. In DNA, the CDR3 is TGTGCCAGCAGCTACAGATTAACGGAGACCCAGTACTTC.

This rearrangement joins TRBV7-3 to TRBJ2-3, with 12 bases matching TRBD2. Germline values: CDR1 SGHTA, CDR2 FQGTGA. The CDR3 totals 21 residues. V dropped 5 bases and J dropped 0; count of bases not matched to a gene: 18. This CDR3 reads CASSRSTSWTSGARSTDTQYF. The DNA of the CDR3 is TGTGCCAGCAGCCGATCGACTAGTTGGACTAGCGGGGCGCGGAGCACAGATACGCAGTATTTT.

V and J are TRBV7-9 and TRBJ2-5; 7 nucleotides match TRBD2. J was trimmed by 5 bases and V by 4 bases; bases with no gene match: 7. This CDR3 has 14 amino acids. Germline V gene sequence: CDR1 SEHNR, CDR2 FQNEAQ (reference sequence). The CDR3 sequence is CASSSGLVGETQYF. The CDR3 bases are TGTGCCAGCAGCTCCGGACTAGTTGGGGAGACCCAGTACTTC.

The rearrangement links TRBV28 to TRBJ2-6; D is perhaps TRBD2 (5 bases). The V and J ends lost 7 bases and 0 bases respectively, with 10 bases between them. The CDR3 is 15 residues long. CDR1 is MDHEN and CDR2 is SYDVKM in the germline V gene. In DNA form, the CDR3 reads TGTGCCAGCACCGTCCGGGACTCTGGGGCCAACGTCCTGACTTTC. Protein sequence: CASTVRDSGANVLTF.

The chain is built from TRBV7-6 and TRBJ2-1, with D possibly TRBD2 on 6 matching bases. The germline V gene encodes CDR1 SGHVS and CDR2 FNYEAQ. V was cut by 5 bases and J by 1 base, with 15 bases left in between. This CDR3 has 16 residues. CDR3 loop: CASSHTGGKSYNEQFF. CDR3 nucleotides: TGTGCCAGCAGCCACACTGGAGGGAAATCCTACAATGAGCAGTTCTTC.

The chain has TRBV23-1 and TRBJ1-1, with D perhaps TRBD1 (6 bases). TRBV23-1 is assigned to the ORF class and has an uncertain function. The CDR3 has 15 amino acids. Trimming removed 4 bases from V and 4 bases from J, with 16 bases in between. The CDR3 DNA reads as TGCGCCAGCAGTCTACTCGGGGACAAGGGCACTGAAGCTTTCTTT. This translates into CASSLLGDKGTEAFF.

The V call is TRBV11-2, the J call TRBJ2-7; D call uncertain. Germline lookup yields CDR1 SGHAT and CDR2 FQNNGV. The CDR3 covers 14 residues. Trimming took 6 bases from V and 2 from J, leaving 14 bases between them. CDR3 protein: CASSPPPVPYEQYF. The CDR3 DNA follows: TGTGCCAGCAGTCCCCCTCCAGTTCCCTACGAGCAGTACTTC.